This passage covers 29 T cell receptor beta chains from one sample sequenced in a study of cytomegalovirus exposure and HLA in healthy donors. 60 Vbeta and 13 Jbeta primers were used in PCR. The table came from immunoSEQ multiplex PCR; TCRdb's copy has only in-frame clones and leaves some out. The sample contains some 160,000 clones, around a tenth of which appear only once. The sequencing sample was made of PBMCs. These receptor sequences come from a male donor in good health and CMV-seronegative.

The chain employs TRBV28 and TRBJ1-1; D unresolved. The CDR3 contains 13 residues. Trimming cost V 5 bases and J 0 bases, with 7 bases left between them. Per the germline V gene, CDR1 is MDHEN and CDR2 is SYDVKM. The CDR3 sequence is CASSRELNTEAFF. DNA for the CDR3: TGTGCCAGCAGTCGGGAGTTGAACACTGAAGCTTTCTTT.

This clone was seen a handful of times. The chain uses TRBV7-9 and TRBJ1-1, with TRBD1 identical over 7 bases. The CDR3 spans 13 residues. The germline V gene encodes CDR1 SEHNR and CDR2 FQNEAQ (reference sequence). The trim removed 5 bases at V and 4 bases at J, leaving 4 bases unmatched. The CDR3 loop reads CASSPPGGTEAFF. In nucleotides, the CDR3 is TGTGCCAGCAGCCCACCAGGGGGCACTGAAGCTTTCTTT. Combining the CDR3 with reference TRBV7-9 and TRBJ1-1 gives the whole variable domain DTGVSQNPRHKITKRGQNVTFRCDPISEHNRLYWYRQTLGQGPEFLTYFQNEAQLEKSRLLSDRFSAERPKGSFSTLEIQRTEQGDSAMYLCASSPPGGTEAFFGQGTRLTVV.

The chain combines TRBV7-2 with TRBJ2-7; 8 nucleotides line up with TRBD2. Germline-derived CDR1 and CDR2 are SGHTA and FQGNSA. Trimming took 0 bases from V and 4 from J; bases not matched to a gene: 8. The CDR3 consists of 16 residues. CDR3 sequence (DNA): TGTGCCAGCAGCTTAGCGGCGCGGGAGGCCCCTTACGAGCAGTACTTC. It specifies CASSLAAREAPYEQYF.

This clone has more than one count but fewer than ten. For the CDR3, the DNA is TGCGCCAGCAGCCAACTATCAGGGAGAGCGGAGGGGCCCGGGGAGCTGTTTTTT. Translating it yields CASSQLSGRAEGPGELFF. The chain is built from TRBV4-3 and TRBJ2-2, with a weak D call TRBD2 (6 bases). The CDR3 has 18 residues. V shed 2 bases and J shed 6 bases, with 22 bases lying between them. Per germline, CDR1 LGHNA and CDR2 YSLEER.

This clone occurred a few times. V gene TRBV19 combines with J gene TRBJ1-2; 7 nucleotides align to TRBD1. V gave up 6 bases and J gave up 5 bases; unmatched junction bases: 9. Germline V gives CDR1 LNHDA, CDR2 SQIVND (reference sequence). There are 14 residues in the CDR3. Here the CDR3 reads CASRRDRVSYGYTF. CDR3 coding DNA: TGTGCCAGTAGAAGGGACAGAGTCTCATATGGCTACACCTTC.

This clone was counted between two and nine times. In DNA, the CDR3 is TGTGCCAGCAGTTTACTGTCGAGACAGGGGGCTCTTGGCTACACCTTC. It is translated as CASSLLSRQGALGYTF. The chain is built from TRBV28 and TRBJ1-2, with 10 bases lining up with TRBD1. This CDR3 region has 16 residues. Germline lookup yields CDR1 MDHEN and CDR2 SYDVKM. V was clipped by 2 bases and J by 7 bases; unmatched bases: 10.

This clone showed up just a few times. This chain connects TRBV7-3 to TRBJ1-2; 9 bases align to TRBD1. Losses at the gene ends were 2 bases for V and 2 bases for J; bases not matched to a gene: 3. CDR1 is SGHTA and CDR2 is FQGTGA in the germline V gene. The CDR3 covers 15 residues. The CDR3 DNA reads TGTGCCAGCAGCTTAGGGGGACAGGGAAACTATGGCTACACCTTC. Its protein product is CASSLGGQGNYGYTF. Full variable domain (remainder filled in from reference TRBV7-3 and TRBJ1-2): GAGVSQTPSNKVTEKGKYVELRCDPISGHTALYWYRQSLGQGPEFLIYFQGTGAADDSGLPNDRFFAVRPEGSVSTLKIQRTERGDSAVYLCASSLGGQGNYGYTFGSGTRLTVV.

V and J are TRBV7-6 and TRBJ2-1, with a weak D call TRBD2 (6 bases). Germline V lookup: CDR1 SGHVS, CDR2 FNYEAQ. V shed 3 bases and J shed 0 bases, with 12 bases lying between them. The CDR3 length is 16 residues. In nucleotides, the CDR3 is TGTGCCAGCAGCTTGGGCGCGGGGAGCTCCTACAATGAGCAGTTCTTC. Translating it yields CASSLGAGSSYNEQFF.

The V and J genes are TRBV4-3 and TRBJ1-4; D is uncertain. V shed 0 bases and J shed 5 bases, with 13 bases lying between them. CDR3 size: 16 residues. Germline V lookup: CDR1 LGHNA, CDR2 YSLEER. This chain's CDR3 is CASSQDYGRMNEKLFF. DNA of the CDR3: TGCGCCAGCAGCCAAGATTACGGGAGGATGAATGAAAAACTGTTTTTT.

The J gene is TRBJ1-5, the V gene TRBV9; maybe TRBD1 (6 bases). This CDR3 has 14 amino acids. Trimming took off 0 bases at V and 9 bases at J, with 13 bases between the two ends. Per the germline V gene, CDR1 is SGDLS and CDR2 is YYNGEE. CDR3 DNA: TGTGCCAGCAGCGTAGGGGGGGGCCCTGGGCCCCAGCATTTT. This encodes CASSVGGGPGPQHF.

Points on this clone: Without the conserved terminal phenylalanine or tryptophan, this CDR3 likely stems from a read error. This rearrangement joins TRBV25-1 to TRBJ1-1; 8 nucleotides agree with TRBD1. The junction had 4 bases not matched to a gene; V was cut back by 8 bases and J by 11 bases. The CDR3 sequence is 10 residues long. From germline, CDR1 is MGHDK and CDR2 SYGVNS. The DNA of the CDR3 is TGTGCCAGCCTGACAGGGGCGGCTTTCGTT. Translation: CASLTGAAFV.

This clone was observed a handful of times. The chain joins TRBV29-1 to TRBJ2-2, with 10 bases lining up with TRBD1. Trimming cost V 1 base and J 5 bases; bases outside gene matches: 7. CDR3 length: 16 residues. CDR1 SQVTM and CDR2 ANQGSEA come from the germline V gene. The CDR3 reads CSVEGRDRGETGELFF. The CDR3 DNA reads TGCAGCGTTGAAGGGAGGGACAGGGGCGAGACCGGGGAGCTGTTTTTT.

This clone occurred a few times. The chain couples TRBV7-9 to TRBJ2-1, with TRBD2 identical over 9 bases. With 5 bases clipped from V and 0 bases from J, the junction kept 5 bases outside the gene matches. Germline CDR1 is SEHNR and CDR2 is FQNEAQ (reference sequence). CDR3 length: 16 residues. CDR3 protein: CASSNLAGSSYNEQFF. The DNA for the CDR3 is TGTGCCAGCAGCAACCTAGCGGGAAGCTCCTACAATGAGCAGTTCTTC.

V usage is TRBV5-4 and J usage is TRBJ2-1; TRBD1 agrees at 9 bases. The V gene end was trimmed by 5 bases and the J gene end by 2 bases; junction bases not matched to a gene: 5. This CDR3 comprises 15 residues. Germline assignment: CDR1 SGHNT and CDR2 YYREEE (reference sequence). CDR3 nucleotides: TGTGCCAGCAGTCTGGACAGGGGTGCCTACAATGAGCAGTTCTTC. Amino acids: CASSLDRGAYNEQFF.

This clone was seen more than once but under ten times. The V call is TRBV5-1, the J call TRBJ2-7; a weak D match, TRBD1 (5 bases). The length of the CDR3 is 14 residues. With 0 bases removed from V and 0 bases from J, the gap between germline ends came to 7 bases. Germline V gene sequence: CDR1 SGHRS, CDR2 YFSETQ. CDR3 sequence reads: CASSLDRLSYEQYF. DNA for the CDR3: TGCGCCAGCAGCTTGGACAGGCTCTCCTACGAGCAGTACTTC.

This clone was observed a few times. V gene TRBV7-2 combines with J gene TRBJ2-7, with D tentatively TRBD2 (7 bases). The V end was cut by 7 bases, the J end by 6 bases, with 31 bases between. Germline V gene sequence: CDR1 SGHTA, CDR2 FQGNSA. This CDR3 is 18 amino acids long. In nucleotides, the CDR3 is TGTGCCAGCACCAACCACCCCCAGCAGGGGCGGGGGTGGGGCGAGCAGTACTTC. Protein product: CASTNHPQQGRGWGEQYF.

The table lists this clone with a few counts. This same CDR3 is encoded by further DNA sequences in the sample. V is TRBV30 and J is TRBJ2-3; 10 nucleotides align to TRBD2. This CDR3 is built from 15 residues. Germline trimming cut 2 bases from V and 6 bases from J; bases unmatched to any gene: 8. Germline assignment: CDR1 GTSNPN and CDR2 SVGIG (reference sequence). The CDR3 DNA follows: TGTGCCTGGAGTTCAGCGGGAGGGCCTGGGGATACGCAGTATTTT. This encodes CAWSSAGGPGDTQYF.

This CDR3 is CASSDQVSVGNQPQHF. The CDR3 DNA is TGTGCCAGCAGTGACCAGGTATCGGTCGGCAATCAGCCCCAGCATTTT. This chain links TRBV6-1 with TRBJ1-5; D ambiguous. CDR3 length: 16 residues. V lost 3 bases and J 2 bases, leaving 14 bases between the germline ends. Germline V lookup: CDR1 MNHNS, CDR2 SASEGT.

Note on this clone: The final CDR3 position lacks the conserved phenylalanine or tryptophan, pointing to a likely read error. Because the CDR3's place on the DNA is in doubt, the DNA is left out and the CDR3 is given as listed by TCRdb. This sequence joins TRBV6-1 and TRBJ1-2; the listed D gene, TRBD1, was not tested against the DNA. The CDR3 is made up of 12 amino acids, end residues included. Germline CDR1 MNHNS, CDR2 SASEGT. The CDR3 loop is CASSELNRENSY.

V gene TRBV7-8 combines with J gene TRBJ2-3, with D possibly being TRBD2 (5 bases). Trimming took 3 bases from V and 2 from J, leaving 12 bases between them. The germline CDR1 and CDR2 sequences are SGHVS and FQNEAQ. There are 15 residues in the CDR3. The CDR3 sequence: CASSFLGINTDTQYF. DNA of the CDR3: TGTGCCAGCAGCTTCCTCGGGATCAACACAGATACGCAGTATTTT.

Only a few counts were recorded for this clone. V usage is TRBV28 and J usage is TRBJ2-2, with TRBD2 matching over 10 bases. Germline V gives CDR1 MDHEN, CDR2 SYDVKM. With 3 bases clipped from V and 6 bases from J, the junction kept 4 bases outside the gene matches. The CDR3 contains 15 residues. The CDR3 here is CASSFWLAGAGELFF. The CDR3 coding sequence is TGTGCCAGCAGTTTTTGGCTAGCGGGAGCCGGGGAGCTGTTTTTT.

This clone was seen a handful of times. The CDR3, as DNA: TGTGCCAGCAGCTTAGAGGCAGGGCTGACAACTAATGAAAAACTGTTTTTT. Translating gives CASSLEAGLTTNEKLFF. The chain employs TRBV11-2 and TRBJ1-4, with D perhaps matching TRBD1 (5 bases). Trimming cost V 0 bases and J 0 bases, with 11 bases left between them. This CDR3 contains 17 residues. The germline V gene has CDR1 SGHAT and CDR2 FQNNGV.

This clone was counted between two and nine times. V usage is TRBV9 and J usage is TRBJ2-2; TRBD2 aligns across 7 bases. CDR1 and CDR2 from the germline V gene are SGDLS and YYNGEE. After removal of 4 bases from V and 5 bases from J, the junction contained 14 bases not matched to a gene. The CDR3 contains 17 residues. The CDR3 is CASSPRASGSGTGELFF. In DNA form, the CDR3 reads TGTGCCAGCAGCCCCCGTGCTAGCGGTTCGGGGACCGGGGAGCTGTTTTTT.

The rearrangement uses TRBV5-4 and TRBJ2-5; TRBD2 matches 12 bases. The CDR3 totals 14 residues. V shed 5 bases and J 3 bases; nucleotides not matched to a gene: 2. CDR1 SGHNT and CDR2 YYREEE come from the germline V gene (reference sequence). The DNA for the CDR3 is TGTGCCAGCAGTAGACTAGCGGGGGAAGAGACCCAGTACTTC. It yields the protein CASSRLAGEETQYF. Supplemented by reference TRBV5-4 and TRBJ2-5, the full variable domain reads ETGVTQSPTHLIKTRGQQVTLRCSSQSGHNTVSWYQQALGQGPQFIFQYYREEENGRGNFPPRFSGLQFPNYSSELNVNALELDDSALYLCASSRLAGEETQYFGPGTRLLVL.

This CDR3 is CASSWTGWDGYTF. In nucleotides, the CDR3 is TGTGCCAGCAGCTGGACAGGGTGGGATGGCTACACCTTC. This chain uses TRBV6-5 with TRBJ1-2; 8 positions match TRBD1. CDR1 and CDR2 from the germline V gene are MNHEY and SVGAGI. Trimming removed 6 bases from V and 6 bases from J; junction bases left unmatched: 6. The CDR3 totals 13 residues.

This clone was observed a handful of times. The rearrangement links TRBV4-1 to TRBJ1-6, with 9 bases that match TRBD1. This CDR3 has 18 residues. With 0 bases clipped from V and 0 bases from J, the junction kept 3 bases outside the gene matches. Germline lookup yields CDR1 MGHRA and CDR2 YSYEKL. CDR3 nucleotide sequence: TGCGCCAGCAGCCAAGAAGGGACAGGGAGCTCCTATAATTCACCCCTCCACTTT. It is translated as CASSQEGTGSSYNSPLHF.

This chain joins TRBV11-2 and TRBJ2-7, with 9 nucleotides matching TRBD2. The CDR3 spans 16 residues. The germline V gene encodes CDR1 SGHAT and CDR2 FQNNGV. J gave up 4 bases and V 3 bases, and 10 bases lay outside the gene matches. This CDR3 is CASSFPDSSGRYEQYF. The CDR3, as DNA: TGTGCCAGCAGCTTCCCCGACTCCAGCGGGAGGTACGAGCAGTACTTC.

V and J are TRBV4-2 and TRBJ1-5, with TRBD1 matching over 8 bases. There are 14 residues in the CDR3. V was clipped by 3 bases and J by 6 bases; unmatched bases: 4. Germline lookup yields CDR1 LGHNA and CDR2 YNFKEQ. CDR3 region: CASSQTGVAQPQHF. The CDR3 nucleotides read TGTGCCAGCAGCCAGACAGGGGTTGCTCAGCCCCAGCATTTT.

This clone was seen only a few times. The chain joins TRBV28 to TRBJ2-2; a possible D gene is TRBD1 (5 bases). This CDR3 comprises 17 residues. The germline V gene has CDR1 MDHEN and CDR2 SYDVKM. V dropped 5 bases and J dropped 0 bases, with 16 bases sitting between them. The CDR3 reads CASSGGQGRPNTGELFF. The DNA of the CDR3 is TGTGCCAGCAGTGGTGGTCAGGGTAGGCCGAACACCGGGGAGCTGTTTTTT.